These 14 T cell receptor beta chains were sequenced from one sample in a study of blood T cell repertoires in COVID-19. Assay used: immunoSEQ multiplex PCR; TCRdb lists only in-frame clones, some missing. The sample includes more than 45,000 clones, 85% to 90% of them seen just once. Sequencing input: peripheral blood. The receptors were gathered from a man in his 60s with acute or convalescent COVID-19.

The CDR3 sequence: CASSLSYTGELFF. CDR3 coding DNA: TGTGCCAGCAGTTTGAGCTACACCGGGGAGCTGTTTTTT. The chain links TRBV6-2 or TRBV6-3 to TRBJ2-2; D is unresolved. Germline loops: CDR1 MNHEY, CDR2 SVGEGT. The CDR3 covers 13 residues. The germline V and J ends were trimmed by 4 bases and 3 bases, with 6 bases remaining between them.

V is TRBV28 and J is TRBJ1-5; TRBD1 matches at 7 bases. V shed 6 bases and J 3 bases; nucleotides not matched to a gene: 17. Germline V gene sequence: CDR1 MDHEN, CDR2 SYDVKM. The CDR3 has 18 residues. The CDR3 region is CASSPNIGGEMLNQPQHF. The CDR3 DNA follows: TGTGCCAGCAGCCCTAATATAGGGGGCGAAATGCTCAATCAGCCCCAGCATTTT.

The chain's CDR3 is CAWSSGGQDFWTEAFF. The CDR3 DNA reads as TGTGCCTGGAGTTCAGGGGGACAGGATTTCTGGACTGAAGCTTTCTTT. This chain connects TRBV30 to TRBJ1-1, with 8 positions matching TRBD1. CDR1 and CDR2 (germline): GTSNPN, SVGIG (reference sequence). Trimming removed 2 bases from V and 5 bases from J; junction bases left unmatched: 13. This CDR3 comprises 16 residues.

The V gene is TRBV19, the J gene TRBJ1-1, with 7 bases lining up with TRBD1. Germline V gene lookup returns CDR1 LNHDA and CDR2 SQIVND (reference sequence). The CDR3 is 15 residues long. The ends lost 6 bases at V and 0 bases at J; junction bases unmatched: 7. The CDR3 is CASSQRQGLNTEAFF. The CDR3 DNA reads TGTGCCAGTAGCCAGAGACAGGGATTGAACACTGAAGCTTTCTTT. The entire variable domain, with the rest obtained from reference TRBV19 and TRBJ1-1, is as follows: DGGITQSPKYLFRKEGQNVTLSCEQNLNHDAMYWYRQDPGQGLRLIYYSQIVNDFQKGDIAEGYSVSREKKESFPLTVTSAQKNPTAFYLCASSQRQGLNTEAFFGQGTRLTVV.

V usage is TRBV18 and J usage is TRBJ2-1; D is unresolved. The germline CDR1 and CDR2 sequences are KGHSH and LQKENI. V lost 3 bases, J lost 4 bases, and 10 bases lay in between. The CDR3 consists of 14 residues. CDR3 DNA sequence: TGTGCCAGCTCACCCACCGCCGGGTACAATGAGCAGTTCTTC. This translates into CASSPTAGYNEQFF.

A few counts support this clone. This rearrangement joins TRBV9 to TRBJ2-1, with 7 bases that match TRBD2. Germline values: CDR1 SGDLS, CDR2 YYNGEE. This CDR3 is built from 15 residues. J gave up 5 bases and V 0 bases, and 5 bases lay outside the gene matches. This CDR3 reads CASSVGSSGDNEQFF. The CDR3 DNA is TGTGCCAGCAGCGTAGGCTCTAGCGGAGACAATGAGCAGTTCTTC.

The V and J genes are TRBV28 and TRBJ2-3; 8 bases are shared with TRBD2. The germline V gene has CDR1 MDHEN and CDR2 SYDVKM. The CDR3 spans 15 residues. The V gene end was trimmed by 1 base and the J gene end by 3 bases; junction bases not matched to a gene: 3. CDR3 sequence (DNA): TGTGCCAGCAGTTTATTGGCGGGAGGAACAGATACGCAGTATTTT. Translation: CASSLLAGGTDTQYF.

The V and J genes are TRBV7-2 and TRBJ1-6; D possibly corresponds to TRBD1 (6 bases). The CDR3 loop spans 15 amino acids. V lost 5 bases and J lost 5, with 13 bases in between. The germline V gene has CDR1 SGHTA and CDR2 FQGNSA. CDR3: CASSAGQFNNSPLHF. The CDR3 nucleotides read TGTGCCAGCAGCGCCGGACAGTTTAATAATTCACCCCTCCACTTT.

The rearrangement links TRBV6-1 to TRBJ1-1; no clear D gene. Trimming cost V 0 bases and J 3 bases, with 11 bases left between them. Germline V gene data show CDR1 as MNHNS and CDR2 as SASEGT. The CDR3 loop spans 15 amino acids. In nucleotides, the CDR3 is TGTGCCAGCAGTGAAGCGCTGGGGAGAGACACTGAAGCTTTCTTT. Translation gives CASSEALGRDTEAFF.

V gene TRBV6-1 combines with J gene TRBJ1-3; TRBD1 matches at 8 bases. The junction had 4 bases not matched to a gene; V was cut back by 5 bases and J by 4 bases. The CDR3 consists of 14 residues. The germline gives CDR1 MNHNS, CDR2 SASEGT. CDR3 in DNA: TGTGCCAGCAGTTCCGGGACAGGAGGAAACACCATATATTTT. Its protein product is CASSSGTGGNTIYF.

This chain connects TRBV6-5 to TRBJ2-7; 9 nucleotides line up with TRBD1. Germline V gene sequence: CDR1 MNHEY, CDR2 SVGAGI. Trimming removed 2 bases from V and 7 bases from J; junction bases left unmatched: 9. The CDR3 contains 15 residues. The CDR3 protein is CASSYHRDRVREQYF. For the CDR3, the DNA is TGTGCCAGCAGTTACCACAGGGACAGGGTACGTGAGCAGTACTTC.

The V call is TRBV5-1, the J call TRBJ2-7; possible D gene TRBD1, 6 bases. Trimming pared 3 bases from V and 4 bases from J, leaving 8 bases between. The CDR3 is 12 residues long. Germline V gene sequence: CDR1 SGHRS, CDR2 YFSETQ. This chain's CDR3 is CASSYDRYEQYF. In nucleotides, the CDR3 is TGCGCCAGCAGCTACGACAGGTACGAGCAGTACTTC.

The chain links TRBV19 to TRBJ2-5; 9 bases agree with TRBD1. The J segment lost 5 bases and the V segment lost 4 bases, leaving 5 bases of the junction unmatched. Germline CDR1 reads LNHDA; CDR2 reads SQIVND (reference sequence). The CDR3 covers 14 residues. CDR3 region: CASSTTGGRETQYF. The CDR3, as DNA: TGTGCCAGTAGTACCACAGGGGGCAGGGAGACCCAGTACTTC.

This chain connects TRBV11-2 to TRBJ1-2; D not resolved. The germline gives CDR1 SGHAT, CDR2 FQNNGV. V lost 0 bases to trimming and J lost 4 bases, with 12 bases between them. This CDR3 has 15 amino acids. The CDR3 DNA is TGTGCCAGCAGCTTAGATCGAGCCGCACCCTATGGCTACACCTTC. This encodes CASSLDRAAPYGYTF.